This T cell receptor beta chain was identified during a study of T-cell reconstitution after alpha-beta-depleted transplantation in children. This clonotype has a count of ten or more. Trimming removed 4 bases from V and 9 bases from J, with 16 bases in between. CDR3 length: 12 amino acids. Germline CDR1 reads SQVTM; CDR2 reads ANQGSEA. Unique molecular identifiers were incorporated into the prepared TCRbeta library. Each CDR3 protein is one row after TCRdb ran MiXCR on the PCR reads. The sample consists of about 610,000 distinct CDR3 sequences, over 9.5% of them appearing once. This chain uses TRBV29-1 with TRBJ2-7; D is possibly TRBD2 (6 bases). This specimen consisted of PBMCs from the stem cell graft donor, obtained from the stem cell graft. The source is a human donor who donated a stem cell graft to a child with acute myeloid leukemia. Written as DNA, the CDR3 is TGCAGCGTTGGATCGGGACTCCCCCCGCAGTACTTC. Its translation: CSVGSGLPPQYF.